In this sample, the clone carrying this T cell receptor beta chain turned up a few times. The sample belongs to a study of beta chain features in type 1 diabetes. Since all of the isolated RNA was reverse transcribed, expressed TCRB transcripts were what got sequenced. TCRdb's copy holds only in-frame clones and misses some; the assay was immunoSEQ multiplex PCR. The table lists hundreds of thousands of clones, over 8.5% of them singletons. The receptor was isolated from a woman between 18 and 30 years old in good health. Sequenced sample: naive CD4+ T cells from blood.

The CDR3 sequence: CASSQVSGSLETQYF. CDR3 bases: TGCGCCAGCAGCCAAGTTAGCGGGAGTCTGGAGACCCAGTACTTC. The chain employs TRBV4-1 and TRBJ2-5, with 9 nucleotides matching TRBD2. V lost 1 base, J lost 5 bases, and 5 bases stayed unmatched. CDR1 is MGHRA, CDR2 YSYEKL, per germline. This CDR3 has 15 amino acids.